These 3 T cell receptor beta chains came from one sample sequenced in a study of T cells in Graves' hyperthyroidism and ophthalmopathy. Amplified TCR beta CDR3 regions came from RNA transcripts. A set of HTBI primers served as the primers for a first-round RT-PCR of the TCR CDR3. TCRdb re-called the multiplex PCR reads with MiXCR, one entry per CDR3 protein. The sample has some 510,000 distinct CDR3 sequences; 40% to 55% are singletons. The sequenced sample consisted of peripheral blood or thyroid tissue (not recorded which). All receptors derive from a woman under 30 with Graves' hyperthyroidism.

The V gene is TRBV7-9, the J gene TRBJ1-1; weak D call: TRBD1 (5 bases). Between the trimmed V and J ends, which lost 2 bases and 2 bases, there was a span of 9 bases. This CDR3 contains 14 residues. Germline loops: CDR1 SEHNR, CDR2 FQNEAQ (reference sequence). The CDR3 coding sequence is TGTGCCAGCAGCTTATGGGGGGGAAACACTGAAGCTTTCTTT. Translating it yields CASSLWGGNTEAFF.

V is TRBV6-6 and J is TRBJ1-1; 7 nucleotides agree with TRBD1. The CDR3 has 13 amino acids. Germline values: CDR1 MNHNY, CDR2 SVGAGI (reference sequence). Losses at the gene ends were 6 bases for V and 9 bases for J; bases not matched to a gene: 10. Here the CDR3 DNA reads TGTGCCAGCAGCCGCTCAGGGGGGGGGCAAGCTTTCTTT. It codes for CASSRSGGGQAFF.

The rearrangement uses TRBV12-3 or TRBV12-4 and TRBJ2-7; 9 nucleotides line up with TRBD1. V was clipped by 6 bases and J by 5 bases; unmatched bases: 8. The CDR3 extends over 14 amino acids. In nucleotides, the CDR3 is TGTGCCAGCAGCACCGGGACAGGGTTCCACGAGCAGTACTTC. Its protein is CASSTGTGFHEQYF.